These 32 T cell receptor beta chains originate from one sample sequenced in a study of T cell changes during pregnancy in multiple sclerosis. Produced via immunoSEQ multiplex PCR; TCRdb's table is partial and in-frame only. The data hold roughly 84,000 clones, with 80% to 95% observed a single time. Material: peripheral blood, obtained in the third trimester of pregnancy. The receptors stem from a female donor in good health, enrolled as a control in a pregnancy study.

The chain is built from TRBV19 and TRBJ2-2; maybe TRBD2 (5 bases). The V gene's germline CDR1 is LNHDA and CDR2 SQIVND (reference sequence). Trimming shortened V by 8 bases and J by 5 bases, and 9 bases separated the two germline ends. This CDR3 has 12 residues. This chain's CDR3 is CASYSGTGELFF. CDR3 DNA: TGTGCCAGTTACTCGGGAACCGGGGAGCTGTTTTTT. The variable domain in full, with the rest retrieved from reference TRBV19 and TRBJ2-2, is DGGITQSPKYLFRKEGQNVTLSCEQNLNHDAMYWYRQDPGQGLRLIYYSQIVNDFQKGDIAEGYSVSREKKESFPLTVTSAQKNPTAFYLCASYSGTGELFFGEGSRLTVL.

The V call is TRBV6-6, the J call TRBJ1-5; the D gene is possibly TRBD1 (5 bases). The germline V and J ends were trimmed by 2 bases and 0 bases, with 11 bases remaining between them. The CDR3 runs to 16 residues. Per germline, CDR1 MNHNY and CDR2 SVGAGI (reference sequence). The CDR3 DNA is TGTGCCAGCAGTTACGTAGGGGTTCCTAGCAATCAGCCCCAGCATTTT. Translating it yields CASSYVGVPSNQPQHF.

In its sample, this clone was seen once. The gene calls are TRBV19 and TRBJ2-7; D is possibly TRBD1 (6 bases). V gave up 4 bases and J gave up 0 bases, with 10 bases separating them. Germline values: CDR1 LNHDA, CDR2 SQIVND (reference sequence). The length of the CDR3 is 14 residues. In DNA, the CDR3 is TGTGCCAGTAGTACAGGGGTCAGCTCCTACGAGCAGTACTTC. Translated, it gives CASSTGVSSYEQYF.

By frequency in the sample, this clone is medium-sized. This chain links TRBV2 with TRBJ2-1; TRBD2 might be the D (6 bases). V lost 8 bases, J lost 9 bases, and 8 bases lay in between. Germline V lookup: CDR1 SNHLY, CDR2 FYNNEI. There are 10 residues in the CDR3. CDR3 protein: CASGGSEQFF. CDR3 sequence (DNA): TGTGCCAGCGGGGGGTCTGAGCAGTTCTTC.

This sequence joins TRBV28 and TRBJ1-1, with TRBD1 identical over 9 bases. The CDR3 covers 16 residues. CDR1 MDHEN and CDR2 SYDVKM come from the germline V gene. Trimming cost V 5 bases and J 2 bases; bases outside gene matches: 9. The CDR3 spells CASSPILQGANTEAFF. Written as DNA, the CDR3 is TGTGCCAGCAGTCCCATACTACAGGGGGCAAACACTGAAGCTTTCTTT.

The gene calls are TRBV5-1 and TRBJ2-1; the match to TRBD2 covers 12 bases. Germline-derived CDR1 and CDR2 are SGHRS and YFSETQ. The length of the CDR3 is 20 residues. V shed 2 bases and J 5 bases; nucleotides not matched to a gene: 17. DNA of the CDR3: TGCGCCAGCAGCTTACTAGCGGGAGGTCTTAGGGGGTTGACGCACAATGAGCAGTTCTTC. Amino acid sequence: CASSLLAGGLRGLTHNEQFF.

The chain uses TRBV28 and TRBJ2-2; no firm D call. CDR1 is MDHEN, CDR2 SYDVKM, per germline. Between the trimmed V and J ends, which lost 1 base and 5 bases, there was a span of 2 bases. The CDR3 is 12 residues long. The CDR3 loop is CASSLSTGELFF. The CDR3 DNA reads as TGTGCCAGCAGTTTATCGACCGGGGAGCTGTTTTTT.

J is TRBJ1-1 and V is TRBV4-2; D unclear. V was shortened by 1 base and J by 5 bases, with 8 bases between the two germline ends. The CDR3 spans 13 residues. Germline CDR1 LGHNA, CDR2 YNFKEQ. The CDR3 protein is CASSQGAGTEAFF. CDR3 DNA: TGTGCCAGCAGCCAAGGAGCGGGGACTGAAGCTTTCTTT.

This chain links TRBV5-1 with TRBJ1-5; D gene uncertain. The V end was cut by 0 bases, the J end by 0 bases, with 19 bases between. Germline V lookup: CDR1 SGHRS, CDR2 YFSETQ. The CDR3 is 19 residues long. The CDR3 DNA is TGCGCCAGCAGCTTGGCCTCTCTGATAGCTAGCCATAGCAATCAGCCCCAGCATTTT. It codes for CASSLASLIASHSNQPQHF.

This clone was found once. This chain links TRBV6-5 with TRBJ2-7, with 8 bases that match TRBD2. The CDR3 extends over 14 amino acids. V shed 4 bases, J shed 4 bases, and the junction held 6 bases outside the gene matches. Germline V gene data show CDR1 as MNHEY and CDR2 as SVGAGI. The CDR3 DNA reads TGTGCCAGCAGTTTTAGCGGGATGGGTTACGAGCAGTACTTC. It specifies CASSFSGMGYEQYF.

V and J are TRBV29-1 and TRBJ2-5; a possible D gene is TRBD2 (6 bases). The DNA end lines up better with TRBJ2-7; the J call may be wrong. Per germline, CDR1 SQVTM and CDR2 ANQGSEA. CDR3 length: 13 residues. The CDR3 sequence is CSVDTGRRGEQYF. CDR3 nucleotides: TGCAGCGTTGACACGGGGCGGCGGGGCGAGCAGTACTTC.

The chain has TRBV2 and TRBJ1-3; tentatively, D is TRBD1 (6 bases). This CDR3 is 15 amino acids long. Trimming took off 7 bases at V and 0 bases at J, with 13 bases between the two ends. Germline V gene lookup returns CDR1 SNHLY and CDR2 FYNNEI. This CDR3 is CASTLGGYSGNTIYF. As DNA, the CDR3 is TGTGCCAGCACTTTAGGGGGATACTCTGGAAACACCATATATTTT.

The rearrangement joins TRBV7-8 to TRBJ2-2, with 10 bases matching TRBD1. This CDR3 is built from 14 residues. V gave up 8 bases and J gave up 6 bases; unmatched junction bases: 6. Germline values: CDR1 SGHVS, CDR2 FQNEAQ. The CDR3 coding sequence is TGTGCCAGCTTCCGGGACAGGGGTCCCGGGGAGCTGTTTTTT. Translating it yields CASFRDRGPGELFF.

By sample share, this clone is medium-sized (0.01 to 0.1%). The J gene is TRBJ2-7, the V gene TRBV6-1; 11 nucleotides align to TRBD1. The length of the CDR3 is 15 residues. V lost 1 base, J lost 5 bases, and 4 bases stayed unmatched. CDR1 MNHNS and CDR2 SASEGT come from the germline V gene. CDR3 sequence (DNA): TGTGCCAGCAGTGAAGGGACAGGGGGCGGACACGAGCAGTACTTC. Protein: CASSEGTGGGHEQYF.

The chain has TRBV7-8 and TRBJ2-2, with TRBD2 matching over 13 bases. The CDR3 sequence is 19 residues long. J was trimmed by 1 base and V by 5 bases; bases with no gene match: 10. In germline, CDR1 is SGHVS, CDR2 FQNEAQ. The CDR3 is CASSAKGGTSGVNTGELFF. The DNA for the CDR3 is TGTGCCAGCAGCGCGAAGGGCGGGACTAGCGGGGTGAACACCGGGGAGCTGTTTTTT.

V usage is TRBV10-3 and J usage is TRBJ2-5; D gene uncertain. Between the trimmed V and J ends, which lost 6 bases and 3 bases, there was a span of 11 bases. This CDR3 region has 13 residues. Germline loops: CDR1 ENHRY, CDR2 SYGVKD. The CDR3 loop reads CAIRAETEETQYF. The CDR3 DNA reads TGTGCCATCAGGGCCGAGACTGAAGAGACCCAGTACTTC.

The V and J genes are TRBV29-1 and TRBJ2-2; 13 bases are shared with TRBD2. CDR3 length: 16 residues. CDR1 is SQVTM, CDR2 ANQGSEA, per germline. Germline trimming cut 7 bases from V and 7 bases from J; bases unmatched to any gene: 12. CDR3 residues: CSAGGTSGKIVGELFF. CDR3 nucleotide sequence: TGCAGCGCAGGTGGGACTAGCGGGAAAATTGTCGGGGAGCTGTTTTTT.

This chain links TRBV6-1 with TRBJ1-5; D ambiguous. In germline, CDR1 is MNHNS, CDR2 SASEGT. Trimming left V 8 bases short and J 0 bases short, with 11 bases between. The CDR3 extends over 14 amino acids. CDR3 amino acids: CASSFRGSNQPQHF. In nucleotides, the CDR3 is TGTGCCAGCTCATTTCGCGGTAGCAATCAGCCCCAGCATTTT.

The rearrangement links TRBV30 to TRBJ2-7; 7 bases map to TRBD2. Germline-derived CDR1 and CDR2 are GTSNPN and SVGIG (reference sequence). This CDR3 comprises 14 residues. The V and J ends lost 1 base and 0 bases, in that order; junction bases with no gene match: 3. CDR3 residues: CAWSEQRGSYEQYF. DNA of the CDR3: TGTGCCTGGAGTGAACAGCGGGGCTCCTACGAGCAGTACTTC.

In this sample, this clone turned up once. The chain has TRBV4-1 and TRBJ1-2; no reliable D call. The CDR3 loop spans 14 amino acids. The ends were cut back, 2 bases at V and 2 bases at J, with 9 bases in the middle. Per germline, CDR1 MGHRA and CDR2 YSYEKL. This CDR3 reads CASSQREGNYGYTF. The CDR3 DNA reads TGCGCCAGCAGCCAACGGGAGGGAAACTATGGCTACACCTTC.

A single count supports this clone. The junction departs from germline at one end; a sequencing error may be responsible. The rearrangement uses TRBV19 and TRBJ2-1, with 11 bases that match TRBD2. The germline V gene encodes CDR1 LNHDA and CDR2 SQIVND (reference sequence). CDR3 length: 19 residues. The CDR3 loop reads CASSIGLAGGTVSYNEQFF. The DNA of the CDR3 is TGTGCCAGTAGCATAGGGCTAGCGGGAGGCACCGTCTCCTACAATGAGCAGTTCTTC. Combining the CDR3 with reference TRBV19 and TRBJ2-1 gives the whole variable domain DGGITQSPKYLFRKEGQNVTLSCEQNLNHDAMYWYRQDPGQGLRLIYYSQIVNDFQKGDIAEGYSVSREKKESFPLTVTSAQKNPTAFYLCASSIGLAGGTVSYNEQFFGPGTRLTVL.

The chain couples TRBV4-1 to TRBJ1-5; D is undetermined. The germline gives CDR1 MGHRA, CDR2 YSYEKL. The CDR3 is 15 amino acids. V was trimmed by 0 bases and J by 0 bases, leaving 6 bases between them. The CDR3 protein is CASSQEQFSNQPQHF. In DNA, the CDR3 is TGCGCCAGCAGCCAAGAGCAGTTTAGCAATCAGCCCCAGCATTTT.

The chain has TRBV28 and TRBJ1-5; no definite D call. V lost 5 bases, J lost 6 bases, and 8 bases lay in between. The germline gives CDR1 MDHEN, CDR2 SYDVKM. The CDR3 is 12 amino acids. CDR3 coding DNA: TGTGCCAGCAGTCCTAACGGTCAGCCCCAGCATTTT. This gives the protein CASSPNGQPQHF.

The CDR3 nucleotides are TGCAGCGTTACCGGGACTAGCGGGAGCCCGTACCAAGAGACCCAGTACTTC. It codes for CSVTGTSGSPYQETQYF. V usage is TRBV29-1 and J usage is TRBJ2-5; TRBD2 agrees at 14 bases. The CDR3 is made up of 17 amino acids. Per germline, CDR1 SQVTM and CDR2 ANQGSEA. J was trimmed by 0 bases and V by 5 bases; bases with no gene match: 8.

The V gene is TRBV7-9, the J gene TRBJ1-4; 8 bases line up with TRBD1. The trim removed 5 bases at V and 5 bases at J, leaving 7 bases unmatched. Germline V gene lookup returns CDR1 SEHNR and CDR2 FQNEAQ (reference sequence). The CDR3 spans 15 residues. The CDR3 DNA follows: TGTGCCAGCAGCGATCAGGGGGCGGGAAATGAAAAACTGTTTTTT. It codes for CASSDQGAGNEKLFF.

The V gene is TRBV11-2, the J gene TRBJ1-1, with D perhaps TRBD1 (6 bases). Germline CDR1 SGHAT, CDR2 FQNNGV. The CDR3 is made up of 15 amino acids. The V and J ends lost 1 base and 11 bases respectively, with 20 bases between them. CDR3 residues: CASSLVSGTPLRAFF. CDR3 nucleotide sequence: TGTGCCAGCAGCTTAGTATCCGGGACACCTCTGCGGGCTTTCTTT.

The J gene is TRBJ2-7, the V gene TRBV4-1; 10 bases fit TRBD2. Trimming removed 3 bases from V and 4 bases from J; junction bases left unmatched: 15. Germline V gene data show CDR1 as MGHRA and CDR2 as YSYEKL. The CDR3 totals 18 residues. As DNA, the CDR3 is TGCGCCAGCAGCCAGGATTTCACGGGACTAGCGTCTCGGTACGAGCAGTACTTC. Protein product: CASSQDFTGLASRYEQYF.

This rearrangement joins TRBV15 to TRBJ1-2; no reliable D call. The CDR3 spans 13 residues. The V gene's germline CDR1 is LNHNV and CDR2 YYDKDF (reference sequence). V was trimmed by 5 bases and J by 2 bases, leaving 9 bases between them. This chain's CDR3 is CATSGGANYGYTF. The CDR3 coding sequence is TGTGCCACCAGCGGAGGAGCGAACTATGGCTACACCTTC.

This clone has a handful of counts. The CDR3 spells CAVGGAPPNEQYF. In nucleotides, the CDR3 is TGTGCCGTCGGGGGGGCACCCCCAAACGAGCAGTACTTC. This sequence joins TRBV28 and TRBJ2-7; the match to TRBD2 covers 8 bases. CDR1 MDHEN and CDR2 SYDVKM come from the germline V gene. CDR3 length: 13 amino acids. Unmatched junction bases numbered 11, after V lost 11 bases and J lost 5 bases.

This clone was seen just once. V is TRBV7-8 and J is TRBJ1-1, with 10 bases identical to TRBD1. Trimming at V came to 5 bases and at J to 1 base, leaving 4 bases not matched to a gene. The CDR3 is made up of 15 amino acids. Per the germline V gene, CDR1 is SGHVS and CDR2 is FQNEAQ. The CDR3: CASSPGTGANTEAFF. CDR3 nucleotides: TGTGCCAGCAGCCCCGGGACAGGGGCGAACACTGAAGCTTTCTTT.

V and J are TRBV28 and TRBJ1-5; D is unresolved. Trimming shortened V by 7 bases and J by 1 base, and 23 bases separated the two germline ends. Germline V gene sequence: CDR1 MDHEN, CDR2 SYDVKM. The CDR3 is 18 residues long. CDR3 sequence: CASTILSGGVRSNQPQHF. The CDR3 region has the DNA TGTGCCAGCACCATACTATCCGGCGGGGTAAGGAGCAATCAGCCCCAGCATTTT.

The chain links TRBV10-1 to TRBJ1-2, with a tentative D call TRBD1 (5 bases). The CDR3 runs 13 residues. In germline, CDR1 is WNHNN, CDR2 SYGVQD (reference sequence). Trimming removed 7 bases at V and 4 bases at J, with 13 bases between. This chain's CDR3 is CASIRKQVYGYTF. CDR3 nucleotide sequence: TGCGCCAGCATTAGAAAACAGGTCTATGGCTACACCTTC.